This TCR beta chain was obtained from a study of regulatory T cells in long-lasting Graves disease. Arm-PCR of CDR3 regions and iRepertoire HTBI primers were the basis on which TCR beta libraries were built. TCRdb ran MiXCR on the multiplex PCR reads and lists one entry per CDR3 protein. The sample shows about 430,000 distinct CDR3 sequences, roughly a fifth of them seen only once. Study-wide results and limits: The study found persistent patients shared more public clonotypes (about 3,000) than new patients (approximately 970).

This CDR3 spans 18 amino acids. Trimming stripped 3 bases from V and 4 bases from J, with 25 bases between. Per germline, CDR1 LGHNA and CDR2 YNFKEQ. Note on this clonotype: The antigen is not known.

Time point: persistent/refractory GD, antithyroid drugs over 5 years with positive TRAb. There was RNA extracted from PBMCs, and the TCR library was made from it. Source: peripheral blood mononuclear cells (PBMCs), taken when the disease was refractory, from a patient treated with antithyroid drugs. This TCR was recovered from a female donor with Graves disease. V and J are TRBV4-2 and TRBJ2-7, with D possibly TRBD2 on 5 matching bases. The CDR3 region is CASSHPVPGQRDYYEQYF. CDR3 coding DNA: TGTGCCAGCAGCCATCCAGTTCCGGGCCAACGGGATTATTACGAGCAGTACTTC.